Included here is one T cell receptor (beta chain) sequence, with context. This record belongs to a study of T cell changes during pregnancy in multiple sclerosis. Sequencing was performed with immunoSEQ multiplex PCR; in TCRdb, only in-frame clones are kept and a portion is missing. The sample lists around 57,000 clones, roughly 92% seen once, with around 0.25% in the top ten. The germline CDR1 and CDR2 sequences are MNHEY and SMNVEV (reference sequence). This CDR3 comprises 15 residues. The V and J ends lost 1 base and 1 base, in that order; junction bases with no gene match: 2. The rearrangement links TRBV27 to TRBJ2-7; TRBD1 aligns across 9 bases. The material was CD4+ T cells from peripheral blood mononuclear cells, obtained in the third trimester of pregnancy. This receptor was taken from a female donor with multiple sclerosis, enrolled in a pregnancy study. The CDR3 loop is CASSLLGQGSYEQYF. CDR3 DNA sequence: TGTGCCAGCAGTTTATTGGGACAGGGTTCCTACGAGCAGTACTTC.